Listed below are T cell receptor beta chains from one sample, sequenced in a study of beta chain features in type 1 diabetes. The repertoire was sequenced with immunoSEQ multiplex PCR; TCRdb's copy has only in-frame clones and lacks some. This sample has some 400,000 clones; around 15% occur once, and the top ten carry approximately 0.02%. Material: naive CD4+ T cells from blood. The origin of the receptors is a woman under 30 in good health. CDR3s include the opening cysteine and the closing phenylalanine or tryptophan. The D gene is left open where the match is weak. Clone size is not always given. Where it is, it says once, few, many or a class for expanded clones.

clone_size: -; d_call: -; v_call: TRBV2; j_call: TRBJ1-2; cdr3_aa: CASSGQVGWNGYTF; cdr3_nt: TGTGCCAGCAGTGGACAGGTCGGGTGGAATGGCTACACCTTC
clone_size: few; d_call: -; v_call: TRBV7-2; j_call: TRBJ1-4; cdr3_aa: CASSLMAVNEKLFF; cdr3_nt: TGTGCCAGCAGCTTAATGGCAGTTAATGAAAAACTGTTTTTT
clone_size: -; d_call: TRBD1; v_call: TRBV6-5; j_call: TRBJ1-2; cdr3_aa: CASKQQGRSDYGYTF; cdr3_nt: TGTGCCAGCAAACAACAGGGGAGATCTGACTATGGCTACACCTTC
clone_size: -; d_call: TRBD1; v_call: TRBV28; j_call: TRBJ2-3; cdr3_aa: CASSWTGSTDTQYF; cdr3_nt: TGTGCCAGCAGTTGGACAGGTTCCACAGATACGCAGTATTTT
clone_size: -; d_call: TRBD2; v_call: TRBV14; j_call: TRBJ2-7; cdr3_aa: CASSRIFSGSSYEQYF; cdr3_nt: TGTGCCAGCAGCCGCATCTTTAGCGGGAGTTCCTACGAGCAGTACTTC
clone_size: -; d_call: -; v_call: TRBV9; j_call: TRBJ2-1; cdr3_aa: CASSVGATRYNEQFF; cdr3_nt: TGTGCCAGCAGCGTTGGGGCAACCAGATACAATGAGCAGTTCTTC
clone_size: few; d_call: TRBD2; v_call: TRBV6-5; j_call: TRBJ2-3; cdr3_aa: CASRRTSPDTQYF; cdr3_nt: TGTGCCAGCAGGCGGACTAGCCCAGATACGCAGTATTTT
clone_size: -; d_call: -; v_call: TRBV9; j_call: TRBJ2-2; cdr3_aa: CASSVHDTAGNGELFF; cdr3_nt: TGTGCCAGCAGCGTCCATGACACAGCAGGGAACGGGGAGCTGTTTTTT
clone_size: -; d_call: -; v_call: TRBV30; j_call: TRBJ1-2; cdr3_aa: CAWWLRGFNYGYTF; cdr3_nt: TGTGCCTGGTGGTTACGGGGATTCAACTATGGCTACACCTTC
clone_size: few; d_call: TRBD2; v_call: TRBV6-5; j_call: TRBJ2-1; cdr3_aa: CASSYTAGGSNEQFF; cdr3_nt: TGTGCCAGCAGTTACACAGCGGGAGGTAGCAATGAGCAGTTCTTC
clone_size: -; d_call: TRBD2; v_call: TRBV7-3; j_call: TRBJ2-2; cdr3_aa: CASSRQLAANTGELFF; cdr3_nt: TGTGCCAGCAGTCGGCAACTAGCGGCGAACACCGGGGAGCTGTTTTTT
clone_size: few; d_call: TRBD2; v_call: TRBV5-1; j_call: TRBJ2-1; cdr3_aa: CASSSTSGTASYNEQFF; cdr3_nt: TGCGCCAGCAGCTCCACTAGCGGGACCGCCTCCTACAATGAGCAGTTCTTC
clone_size: -; d_call: -; v_call: TRBV18; j_call: TRBJ2-5; cdr3_aa: CASSLTGTLGETQYF; cdr3_nt: TGTGCCAGCTCCCTCACCGGGACTTTGGGGGAGACCCAGTACTTC
clone_size: few; d_call: -; v_call: TRBV28; j_call: TRBJ1-2; cdr3_aa: CASSLGGLYGYTF; cdr3_nt: TGTGCCAGCAGTTTGGGGGGGCTGTATGGCTACACCTTC
clone_size: -; d_call: TRBD1; v_call: TRBV7-9; j_call: TRBJ1-5; cdr3_aa: CASSYGTVNQPQHF; cdr3_nt: TGTGCCAGCAGCTACGGGACAGTCAATCAGCCCCAGCATTTT